This T cell receptor (beta chain) comes out of a study of regulatory T cells in long-lasting Graves disease. Findings and limits, study-wide: Having few samples may have compromised the accuracy. Among persistent patients, a larger number of public clonotypes were shared (over 2,500) than among newly diagnosed patients (under 1,000).

Assembly of TCR beta libraries relied on iRepertoire HTBI primers together with Arm-PCR of CDR3 regions. Using its own MiXCR run on the multiplex PCR reads, TCRdb lists one record per CDR3 protein. The data show around 330,000 distinct CDR3 sequences, approximately 20% seen once. From germline, CDR1 is SGHKS and CDR2 YYEKEE (reference sequence). Trimming shortened V by 0 bases and J by 13 bases, and 17 bases separated the two germline ends. The CDR3 sequence is 13 residues long. Time point: newly diagnosed GD, antithyroid drugs for less than 3 months. The TCR library was made from RNA that had been extracted from PBMCs in TRIzol. Around 9.8 milliliters of peripheral blood were taken and placed in EDTA tubes. As to this clonotype: Its target is not known.

This sample comprised peripheral blood mononuclear cells (PBMCs), obtained at new diagnosis, from a patient treated with antithyroid drugs. This TCR was recovered from a female donor with Graves disease. The chain carries TRBV5-5 and TRBJ2-7; no clear D. The CDR3 protein is CASSLAGQIPLYF. Written as DNA, the CDR3 is TGTGCCAGCAGCTTGGCCGGTCAGATACCACTATACTTC.